There are a few counts of the clone carrying this T cell receptor beta chain. Its target is not known. The CDR3 has 14 residues. V lost 1 base, J lost 6 bases, and 12 bases lay in between. TCR alpha and beta CDR3s were amplified from mRNA by semiquantitative ARM-PCR. ARM-PCR used tagged nested gene-specific primers, then communal superprimers for exponential amplification. Nested primers were removed by exonuclease before the second PCR round. TCRdb redid the calling of the multiplex PCR reads with MiXCR, one entry per CDR3 protein. The sample yields approximately 14,000 distinct CDR3 sequences, 60% seen once. The data stem from a study of relationships among human T cell subsets. Study findings and constraints: Clones with over 100 reads held over 60% of CD8+ cytotoxic sequences.

Anti-CD25 beads selected CD4+CD25+ regulatory T cells from positively selected CD4+ cells. This sequence joins TRBV12-3 or TRBV12-4 and TRBJ1-1; possibly TRBD1 for D (5 bases). This clonotype was obtained from a man aged 40-49 years in good health. Sequencing input: Tregs sorted from blood. The CDR3 DNA follows: TGTGCCAGCAGTTTAGGGCAGGGTTTTGCTGAAGCTTTCTTT. Its translation is CASSLGQGFAEAFF.